These T cell receptor beta chains were read from a single sample in a study of blood T cell repertoires in COVID-19. Sequenced by immunoSEQ multiplex PCR; TCRdb stores in-frame clones only, minus some. This sample yields hundreds of thousands of clones, of which 86% are seen a single time; almost 1.5% belongs to the top ten. The material sequenced was peripheral blood. The receptors were gathered from a woman in her thirties with active or convalescent COVID-19. CDR3s include the opening cysteine and the closing phenylalanine or tryptophan. D genes are given only for firm matches. Clone size, where shown, is once, few, many, or a class for clones that have expanded.

TRBJ2-5	TRBD2	TRBV5-1	NA	TGCGCCAGCAGCGTCGGGACTAGCGGGGCTCTGGAGACCCAGTACTTC	CASSVGTSGALETQYF
TRBJ1-5	TRBD1	TRBV6-5	NA	TGTGCCAGCCGACAGGGTTTAAATCAGCCCCAGCATTTT	CASRQGLNQPQHF
TRBJ1-1	NA	TRBV25-1	NA	TGTGCCAGCAGACAGAACACTGAAGCTTTCTTT	CASRQNTEAFF
TRBJ2-3	TRBD1	TRBV3-1/TRBV3-2	few	TGTGCCAGCAGCCCCTGGGACAGCAGCACAGATACGCAGTATTTT	CASSPWDSSTDTQYF
TRBJ1-3	NA	TRBV5-6	NA	TGTGCCAGCAGCTTGGTTCGGAGCGACTCTGGAAACACCATATATTTT	CASSLVRSDSGNTIYF
TRBJ1-3	TRBD1	TRBV13	few	TGTGCCAGCAGCCCATACGGCAGGGGGATCGGAAACACCATATATTTT	CASSPYGRGIGNTIYF
TRBJ1-3	NA	TRBV3-1/TRBV3-2	NA	TGTGCCAGCAGGGACAGCAACGGAAACACCATATATTTT	CASRDSNGNTIYF
TRBJ1-1	TRBD1	TRBV7-8	NA	TGTGCCAGCAGCCAGGGGGCAGTGACCACTGAAGCTTTCTTT	CASSQGAVTTEAFF
TRBJ1-2	NA	TRBV6-6	NA	TGTGCCAGCAGGAACTCGGGTGGGGCTGATGGCTACACCTTC	CASRNSGGADGYTF
TRBJ2-3	TRBD2	TRBV5-1	NA	TGCGCCAGCAGCATAGCGGGAACCTACGCAGATACGCAGTATTTT	CASSIAGTYADTQYF
TRBJ1-2	NA	TRBV2	NA	TGTGCCAGCAGTGACAGTGCTAACTATGGCTACACCTTC	CASSDSANYGYTF
TRBJ2-1	TRBD2	TRBV4-2	NA	TGTGCCAGCAGCTCGCTAGCGGGGGGGCCGAGTTACAATGAGCAGTTCTTC	CASSSLAGGPSYNEQFF
TRBJ1-6	TRBD1	TRBV6-5	few	TGTGCCAGCAGTTATGGCAGGGGGATAGATTCACCCCTCCACTTT	CASSYGRGIDSPLHF
TRBJ1-2	NA	TRBV5-6	NA	TGTGCCAGCAGCTTGGGGGGCACAGGTTATGGCTACACCTTC	CASSLGGTGYGYTF
TRBJ1-1	NA	TRBV3-1/TRBV3-2	NA	TGTGCCAGCAGCCAAGGTGGAGGTGGCCGGAACACTGAAGCTTTCTTT	CASSQGGGGRNTEAFF
TRBJ1-1	NA	TRBV18	NA	TGTGCCAGCTCACCACAAGAGGGAGCCAACACTGAAGCTTTCTTT	CASSPQEGANTEAFF
TRBJ1-4	NA	TRBV18	NA	TGTGCCAGCTCACCATACCAGGGGCAGCCCGAAAAACTGTTTTTT	CASSPYQGQPEKLFF
TRBJ2-1	NA	TRBV10-1	NA	TGCGCCAGCACCGGACATATCGAGCAGTTCTTC	CASTGHIEQFF
TRBJ1-4	NA	TRBV19	NA	TGTGCCAGTAGTACGTTGGGAGCAAAGGCAACTAATGAAAAACTGTTTTTT	CASSTLGAKATNEKLFF
TRBJ1-5	TRBD1	TRBV7-2	NA	TGTGCCAGCAGCCCAATCGGGACAGAAGTCAATCAGCCCCAGCATTTT	CASSPIGTEVNQPQHF
TRBJ2-3	TRBD1	TRBV11-2	NA	TGTGCCAGCAGCGCCCAGGGGACAGGGATCACAGATACGCAGTATTTT	CASSAQGTGITDTQYF
TRBJ2-3	NA	TRBV11-2	NA	TGTGCCAGCAGCTTAGCGCCAGGAGATACGCAGTATTTT	CASSLAPGDTQYF
TRBJ2-1	NA	TRBV10-1	NA	TGCGCCAGTTCAGGGGGGAATGAGCAGTTCTTC	CASSGGNEQFF